Listed here is a single T cell receptor (beta chain). This sample was taken from a study of blood T cell repertoires in COVID-19. The overall study: The origin of the acute and convalescent COVID-19 samples was the United States, Italy and Spain. The analysed material was cDNA or gDNA that came from T cells, B-cell-depleted T cells, or PBMCs.

Source study methods: Amplified reference gene primers provided the basis for estimating nucleated cell counts. Generated by immunoSEQ multiplex PCR, the TCRdb table keeps only in-frame clones and is missing some. From that table come the V and J calls and clone size; the DNA was used to work out D and trimming. The sample lists roughly 49,000 clones, approximately 88% seen once, with around 4.5% in the top ten. This TCR came from a man over 45 with active COVID-19. The sequenced material came from peripheral blood.

CDR3 residues: CASSQLLAGGPSTDTQYF. CDR3 nucleotide sequence: TGTGCCAGCAGCCAACTACTAGCGGGGGGGCCCAGCACAGATACGCAGTATTTT. V is TRBV4-2 and J is TRBJ2-3, with 13 nucleotides matching TRBD2. Germline CDR1 reads LGHNA; CDR2 reads YNFKEQ. The J segment lost 0 bases and the V segment lost 2 bases, leaving 5 bases of the junction unmatched. The CDR3 has 18 amino acids.